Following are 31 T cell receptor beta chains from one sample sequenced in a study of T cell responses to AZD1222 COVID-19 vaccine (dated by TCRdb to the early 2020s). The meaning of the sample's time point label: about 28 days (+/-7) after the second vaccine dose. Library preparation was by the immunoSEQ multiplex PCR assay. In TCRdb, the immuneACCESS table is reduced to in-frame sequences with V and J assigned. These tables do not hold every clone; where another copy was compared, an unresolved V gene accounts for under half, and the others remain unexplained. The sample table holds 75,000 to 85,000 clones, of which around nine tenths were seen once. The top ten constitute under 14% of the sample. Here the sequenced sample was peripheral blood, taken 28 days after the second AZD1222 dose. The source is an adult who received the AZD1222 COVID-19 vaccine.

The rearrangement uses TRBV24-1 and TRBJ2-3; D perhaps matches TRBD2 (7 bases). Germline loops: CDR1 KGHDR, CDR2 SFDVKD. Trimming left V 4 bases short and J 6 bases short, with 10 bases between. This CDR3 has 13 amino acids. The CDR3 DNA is TGTGCCACCAGTGAGGGGGGGCCTGATACGCAGTATTTT. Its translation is CATSEGGPDTQYF.

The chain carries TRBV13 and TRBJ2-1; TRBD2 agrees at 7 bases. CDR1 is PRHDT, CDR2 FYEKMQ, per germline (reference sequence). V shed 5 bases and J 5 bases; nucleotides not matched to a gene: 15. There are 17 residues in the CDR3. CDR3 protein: CASSPPWEGGGHNEQFF. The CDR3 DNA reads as TGTGCCAGCAGCCCCCCCTGGGAGGGCGGGGGACACAATGAGCAGTTCTTC. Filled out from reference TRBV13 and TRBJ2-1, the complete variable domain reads AAGVIQSPRHLIKEKRETATLKCYPIPRHDTVYWYQQGPGQDPQFLISFYEKMQSDKGSIPDRFSAQQFSDYHSELNMSSLELGDSALYFCASSPPWEGGGHNEQFFGPGTRLTVL.

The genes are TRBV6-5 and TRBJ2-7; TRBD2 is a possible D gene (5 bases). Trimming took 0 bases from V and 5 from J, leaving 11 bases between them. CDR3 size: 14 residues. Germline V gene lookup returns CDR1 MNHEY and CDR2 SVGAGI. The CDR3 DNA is TGTGCCAGCAGTTACTCGCGGACCGGGAACGAGCAGTACTTC. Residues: CASSYSRTGNEQYF.

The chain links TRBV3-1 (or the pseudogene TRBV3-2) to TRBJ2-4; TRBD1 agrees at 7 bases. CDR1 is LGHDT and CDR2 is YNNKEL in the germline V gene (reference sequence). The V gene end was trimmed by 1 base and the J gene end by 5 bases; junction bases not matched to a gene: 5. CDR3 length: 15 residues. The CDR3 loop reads CASSQGRGLQNIQYF. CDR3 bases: TGTGCCAGCAGCCAAGGAAGGGGGCTCCAAAACATTCAGTACTTC.

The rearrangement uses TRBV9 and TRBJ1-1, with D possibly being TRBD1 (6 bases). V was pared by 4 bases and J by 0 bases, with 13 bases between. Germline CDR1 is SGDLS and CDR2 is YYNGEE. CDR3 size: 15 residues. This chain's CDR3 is CASSTDGGMNTEAFF. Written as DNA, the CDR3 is TGTGCCAGCAGCACCGACGGGGGCATGAACACTGAAGCTTTCTTT. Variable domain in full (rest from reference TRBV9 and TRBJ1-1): DSGVTQTPKHLITATGQRVTLRCSPRSGDLSVYWYQQSLDQGLQFLIQYYNGEERAKGNILERFSAQQFPDLHSELNLSSLELGDSALYFCASSTDGGMNTEAFFGQGTRLTVV.

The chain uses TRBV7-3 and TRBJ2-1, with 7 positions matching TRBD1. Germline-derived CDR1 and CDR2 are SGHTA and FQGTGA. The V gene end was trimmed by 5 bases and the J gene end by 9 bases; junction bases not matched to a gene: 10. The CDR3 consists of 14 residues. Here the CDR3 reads CASSLGQALSEQFF. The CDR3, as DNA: TGTGCCAGCAGCCTAGGACAGGCGCTCAGTGAGCAGTTCTTC.

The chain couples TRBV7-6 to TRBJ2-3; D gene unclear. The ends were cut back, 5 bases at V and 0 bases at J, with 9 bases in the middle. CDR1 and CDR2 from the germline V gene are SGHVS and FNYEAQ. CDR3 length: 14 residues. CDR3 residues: CASSPRPSTDTQYF. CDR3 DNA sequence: TGTGCCAGCAGCCCTAGACCCAGCACAGATACGCAGTATTTT.

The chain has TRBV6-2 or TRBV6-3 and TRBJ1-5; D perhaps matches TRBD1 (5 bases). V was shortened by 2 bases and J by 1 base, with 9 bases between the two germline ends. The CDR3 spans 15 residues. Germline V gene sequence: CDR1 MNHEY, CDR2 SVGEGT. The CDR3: CASSYPGQSNQPQHF. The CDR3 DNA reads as TGTGCCAGCAGTTACCCCGGACAAAGCAATCAGCCCCAGCATTTT.

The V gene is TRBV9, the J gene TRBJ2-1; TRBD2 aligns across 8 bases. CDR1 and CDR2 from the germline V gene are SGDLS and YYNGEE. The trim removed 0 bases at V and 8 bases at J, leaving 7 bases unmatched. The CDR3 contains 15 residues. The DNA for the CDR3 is TGTGCCAGCAGCGTAGGGGCTAGCGGGCTCGATGAGCAGTTCTTC. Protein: CASSVGASGLDEQFF.

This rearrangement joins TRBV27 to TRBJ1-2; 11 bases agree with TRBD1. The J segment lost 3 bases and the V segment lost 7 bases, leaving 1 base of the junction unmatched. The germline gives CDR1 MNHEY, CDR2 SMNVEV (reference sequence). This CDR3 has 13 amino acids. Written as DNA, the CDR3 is TGTGCCAGCAAGGGACAGGGGGACTATGGCTACACCTTC. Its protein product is CASKGQGDYGYTF.

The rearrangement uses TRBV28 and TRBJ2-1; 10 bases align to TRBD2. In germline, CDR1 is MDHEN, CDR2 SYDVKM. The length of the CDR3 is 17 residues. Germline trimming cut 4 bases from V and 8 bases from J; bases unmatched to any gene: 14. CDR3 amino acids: CASSSSTSGSPGYEQFF. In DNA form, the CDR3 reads TGTGCCAGCAGTTCATCGACTAGCGGGTCACCCGGGTATGAGCAGTTCTTC.

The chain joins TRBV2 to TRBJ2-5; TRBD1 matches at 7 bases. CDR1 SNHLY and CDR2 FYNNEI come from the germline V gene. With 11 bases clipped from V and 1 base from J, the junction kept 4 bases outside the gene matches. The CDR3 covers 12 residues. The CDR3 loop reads CAGKGAQETQYF. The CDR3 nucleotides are TGTGCCGGGAAGGGGGCCCAAGAGACCCAGTACTTC.

The CDR3 coding sequence is TGTGCCAGTAGTAACCAACAGGGGGGCGATGAAAAACTGTTTTTT. The encoded protein is CASSNQQGGDEKLFF. V is TRBV19 and J is TRBJ1-4; 8 positions agree with TRBD1. The CDR3 is 15 amino acids. Germline assignment: CDR1 LNHDA and CDR2 SQIVND (reference sequence). The trim removed 4 bases at V and 6 bases at J, leaving 7 bases unmatched.

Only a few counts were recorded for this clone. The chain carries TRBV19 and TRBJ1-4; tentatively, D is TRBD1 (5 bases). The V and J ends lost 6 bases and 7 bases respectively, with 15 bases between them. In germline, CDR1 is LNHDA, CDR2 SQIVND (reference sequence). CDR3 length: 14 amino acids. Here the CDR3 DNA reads TGTGCCAGTAGCCTAGGGGCCGGTGGTGAAAAACTGTTTTTT. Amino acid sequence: CASSLGAGGEKLFF.

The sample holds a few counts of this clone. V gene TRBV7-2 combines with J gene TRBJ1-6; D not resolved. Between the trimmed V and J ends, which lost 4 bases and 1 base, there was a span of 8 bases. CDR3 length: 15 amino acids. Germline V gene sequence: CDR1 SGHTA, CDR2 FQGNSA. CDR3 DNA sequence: TGTGCCAGCAGCTCCTTTGGGTCCTATAATTCACCCCTCCACTTT. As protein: CASSSFGSYNSPLHF.

Here the CDR3 reads CASSTSTGFFSYEQYF. DNA of the CDR3: TGTGCCAGCAGTACCTCCACAGGTTTTTTCTCCTACGAGCAGTACTTC. The V gene is TRBV27, the J gene TRBJ2-7; the D gene is possibly TRBD1 (5 bases). The CDR3 totals 16 residues. V was pared by 5 bases and J by 0 bases, with 17 bases between. Germline lookup yields CDR1 MNHEY and CDR2 SMNVEV (reference sequence).

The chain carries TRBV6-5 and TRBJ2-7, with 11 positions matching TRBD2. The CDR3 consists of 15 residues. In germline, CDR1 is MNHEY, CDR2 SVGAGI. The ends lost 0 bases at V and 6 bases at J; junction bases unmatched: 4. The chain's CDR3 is CASSYSTSGAGEQYF. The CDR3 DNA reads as TGTGCCAGCAGTTACTCGACTAGCGGGGCCGGCGAGCAGTACTTC.

The CDR3 nucleotides read TGTGCCAGCTCACCATTCGATTCCAGCCCGACAGGGAGTCCACGCGAGCAGTACTTC. Translated, it gives CASSPFDSSPTGSPREQYF. V gene TRBV18 combines with J gene TRBJ2-7; the match to TRBD1 covers 7 bases. The CDR3 covers 19 residues. J was trimmed by 6 bases and V by 2 bases; bases with no gene match: 22. The V gene's germline CDR1 is KGHSH and CDR2 LQKENI.

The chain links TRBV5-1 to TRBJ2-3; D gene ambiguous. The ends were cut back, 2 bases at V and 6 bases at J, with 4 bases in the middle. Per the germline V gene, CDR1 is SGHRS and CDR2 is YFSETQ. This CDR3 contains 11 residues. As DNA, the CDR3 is TGCGCCAGCAGCTTAGTCGATACGCAGTATTTT. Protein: CASSLVDTQYF.

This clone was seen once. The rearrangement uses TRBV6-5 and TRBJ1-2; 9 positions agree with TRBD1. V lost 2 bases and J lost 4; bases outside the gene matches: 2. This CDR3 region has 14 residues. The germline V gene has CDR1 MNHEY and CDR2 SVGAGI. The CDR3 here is CASSYDRGSYGYTF. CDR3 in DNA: TGTGCCAGCAGTTACGACAGGGGGAGCTATGGCTACACCTTC.

CDR3 sequence (DNA): TGCGCCAGCAGCTTGTATGGGGGGAGCACAGATACGCAGTATTTT. Translated, it gives CASSLYGGSTDTQYF. J is TRBJ2-3 and V is TRBV5-1; D perhaps matches TRBD2 (6 bases). Trimming removed 1 base from V and 0 bases from J, with 9 bases in between. The CDR3 spans 15 residues. The germline V gene has CDR1 SGHRS and CDR2 YFSETQ. Variable domain in full (rest from reference TRBV5-1 and TRBJ2-3): KAGVTQTPRYLIKTRGQQVTLSCSPISGHRSVSWYQQTPGQGLQFLFEYFSETQRNKGNFPGRFSGRQFSNSRSEMNVSTLELGDSALYLCASSLYGGSTDTQYFGPGTRLTVL.

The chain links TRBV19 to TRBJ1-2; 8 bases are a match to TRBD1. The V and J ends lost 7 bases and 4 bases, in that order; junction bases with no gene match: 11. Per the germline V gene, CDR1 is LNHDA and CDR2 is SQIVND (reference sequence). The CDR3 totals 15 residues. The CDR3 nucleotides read TGTGCCAGTACCCCCATGGGACAGGTGATCTATGGCTACACCTTC. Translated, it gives CASTPMGQVIYGYTF. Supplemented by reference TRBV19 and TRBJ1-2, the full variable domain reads DGGITQSPKYLFRKEGQNVTLSCEQNLNHDAMYWYRQDPGQGLRLIYYSQIVNDFQKGDIAEGYSVSREKKESFPLTVTSAQKNPTAFYLCASTPMGQVIYGYTFGSGTRLTVV.

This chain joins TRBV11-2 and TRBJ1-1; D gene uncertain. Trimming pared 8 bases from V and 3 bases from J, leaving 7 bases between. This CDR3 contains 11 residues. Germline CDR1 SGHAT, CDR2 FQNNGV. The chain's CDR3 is CASEGYTEAFF. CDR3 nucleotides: TGTGCCAGCGAGGGTTACACTGAAGCTTTCTTT.

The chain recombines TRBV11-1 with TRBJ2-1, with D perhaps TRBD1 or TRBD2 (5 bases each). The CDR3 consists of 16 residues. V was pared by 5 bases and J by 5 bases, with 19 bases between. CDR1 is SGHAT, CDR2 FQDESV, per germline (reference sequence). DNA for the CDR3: TGTGCCAGCAGCCCACCGTGGGGGACGATAAACAATGAGCAGTTCTTC. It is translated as CASSPPWGTINNEQFF.

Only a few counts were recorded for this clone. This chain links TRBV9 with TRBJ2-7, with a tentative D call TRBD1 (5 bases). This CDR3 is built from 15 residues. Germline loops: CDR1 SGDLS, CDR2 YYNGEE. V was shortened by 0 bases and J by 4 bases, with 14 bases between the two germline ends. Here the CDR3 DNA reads TGTGCCAGCAGCGTAGCCTCGGAGACAGTATACGAGCAGTACTTC. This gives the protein CASSVASETVYEQYF.

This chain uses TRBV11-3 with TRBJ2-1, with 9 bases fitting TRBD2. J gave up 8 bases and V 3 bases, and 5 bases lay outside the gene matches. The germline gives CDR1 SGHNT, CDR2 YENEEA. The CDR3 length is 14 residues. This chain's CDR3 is CASSFGGGGDEQFF. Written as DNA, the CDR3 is TGTGCCAGCAGCTTCGGCGGGGGGGGTGATGAGCAGTTCTTC.

The CDR3 DNA is TGCGCCAGCAGCCAATCGAAACCTTCCGGGGAGCTGTTTTTT. It translates to CASSQSKPSGELFF. This chain connects TRBV5-1 to TRBJ2-2; no clear D gene. This CDR3 spans 14 amino acids. Between the trimmed V and J ends, which lost 4 bases and 6 bases, there was a span of 13 bases. Per germline, CDR1 SGHRS and CDR2 YFSETQ. The full variable domain, its missing parts supplied by reference TRBV5-1 and TRBJ2-2, is KAGVTQTPRYLIKTRGQQVTLSCSPISGHRSVSWYQQTPGQGLQFLFEYFSETQRNKGNFPGRFSGRQFSNSRSEMNVSTLELGDSALYLCASSQSKPSGELFFGEGSRLTVL.

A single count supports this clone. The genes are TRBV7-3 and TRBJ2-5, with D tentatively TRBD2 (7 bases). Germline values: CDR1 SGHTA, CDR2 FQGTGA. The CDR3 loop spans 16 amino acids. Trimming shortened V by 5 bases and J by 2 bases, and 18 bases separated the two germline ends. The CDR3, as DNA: TGTGCCAGCAGCCTTAGGGGGGGCCGTCCTCAAGAGACCCAGTACTTC. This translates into CASSLRGGRPQETQYF.

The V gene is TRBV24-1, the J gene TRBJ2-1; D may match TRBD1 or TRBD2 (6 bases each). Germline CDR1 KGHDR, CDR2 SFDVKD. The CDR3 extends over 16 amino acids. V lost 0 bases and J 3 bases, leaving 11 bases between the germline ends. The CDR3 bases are TGTGCCACCAGTGATTTGAGGGGGGCCCACTACAATGAGCAGTTCTTC. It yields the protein CATSDLRGAHYNEQFF.

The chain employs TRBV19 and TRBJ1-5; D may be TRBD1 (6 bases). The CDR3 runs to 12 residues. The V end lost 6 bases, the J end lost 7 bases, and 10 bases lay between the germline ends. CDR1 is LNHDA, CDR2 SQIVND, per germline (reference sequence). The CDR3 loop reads CASRRGEQPQHF. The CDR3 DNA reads TGTGCCAGTAGGAGGGGGGAACAGCCCCAGCATTTT. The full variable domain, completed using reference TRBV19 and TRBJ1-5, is DGGITQSPKYLFRKEGQNVTLSCEQNLNHDAMYWYRQDPGQGLRLIYYSQIVNDFQKGDIAEGYSVSREKKESFPLTVTSAQKNPTAFYLCASRRGEQPQHFGDGTRLSIL.

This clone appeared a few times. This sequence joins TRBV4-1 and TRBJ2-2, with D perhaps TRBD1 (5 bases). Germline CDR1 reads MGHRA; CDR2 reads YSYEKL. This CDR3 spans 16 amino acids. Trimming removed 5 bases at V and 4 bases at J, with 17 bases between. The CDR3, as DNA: TGCGCCAGCAGCTATGCTATAGGGGCTTTCACCGGGGAGCTGTTTTTT. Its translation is CASSYAIGAFTGELFF.